This T cell receptor (beta chain) was captured in a study of neurological immune-mediated disorders. This clonotype was recorded many times. Germline values: CDR1 LGHDT, CDR2 YNNKEL (reference sequence). The V end lost 2 bases, the J end lost 1 base, and 9 bases lay between the germline ends. The length of the CDR3 is 15 residues. TCRdb redid the calling of the 5' RACE reads with MiXCR, one entry per CDR3 protein. The profile shows under 40,000 distinct CDR3 sequences, about 14% of them singletons. This rearrangement joins TRBV3-1 to TRBJ1-5; D might be TRBD1 (6 bases). Material for sequencing was PBMCs. This sequence was found in a woman between 50 and 59 years old with HTLV-1-associated myelopathy (HAM/TSP). The DNA for the CDR3 is TGTGCCAGCAGCCAAAGGGGGGCGAGCAATCAGCCCCAGCATTTT. Translated: CASSQRGASNQPQHF.